These T cell receptor beta chains were read from a single sample in a study of blood T cells in healthy people across ages. Via MiXCR, TCRdb re-called the 5' RACE reads, giving one row per CDR3 protein. In the table there are roughly 790,000 distinct CDR3 sequences, approximately 39% of which are singletons. Material: blood. The receptors originated from a woman aged 60-70 years in good health. CDR3s include the opening cysteine and the closing phenylalanine or tryptophan. D genes are given only for firm matches. Clone size is given for some rows only: seen once, a few or many times, or a class if the clone is expanded.

abundance	v_gene	len	d_gene	j_gene	CDR3nt	CDR3aa
NA	TRBV28	12	NA	TRBJ2-7	TGTGCCAGCAGAGACAGTGTCTACGAGCAGTACTTC	CASRDSVYEQYF
NA	TRBV18	15	TRBD2	TRBJ2-7	TGTGCCAGCTCACCCATAACGCCGGGGGGACCCGAGCAGTACTTC	CASSPITPGGPEQYF
NA	TRBV28	16	NA	TRBJ2-3	TGTGCCAGCAGTTCGGATGGAGGACGGTGGGGCGATACGCAGTATTTT	CASSSDGGRWGDTQYF
once	TRBV7-9	12	NA	TRBJ1-4	TGTTCCAGCAGCCTAGGACAGGAAAAACTGTTTTTT	CSSSLGQEKLFF
NA	TRBV12-3/TRBV12-4	13	NA	TRBJ1-1	TGTGCCAGCAGTGCCCATGGGGGGGTTGAAGCTTTCTTT	CASSAHGGVEAFF
NA	TRBV12-3/TRBV12-4	15	TRBD2	TRBJ2-7	TGTGCCAGCAGTACCTCTAGCGGGGGGCCCTACGAGCAGTACTTC	CASSTSSGGPYEQYF
NA	TRBV12-3/TRBV12-4	14	TRBD2	TRBJ2-3	TGTGCCAGCAGCCCCGGGACTAGCTCGGATACGCAGTATTTT	CASSPGTSSDTQYF
NA	TRBV12-3/TRBV12-4	14	NA	TRBJ2-1	TGTGCCAGCAGGAACTTCGGACTCGGGAATGAGCAGTTCTTC	CASRNFGLGNEQFF
NA	TRBV4-1	15	TRBD1	TRBJ1-5	TGCGCCAGCAGCCAAAGACCGGACAGGGACCAGCCCCAGCATTTT	CASSQRPDRDQPQHF
NA	TRBV6-2/TRBV6-3	16	TRBD2	TRBJ2-7	TGTGCCAGCAGTACCCCGGGACTAGCGGGAGGTTACGAGCAGTACTTC	CASSTPGLAGGYEQYF
NA	TRBV11-3	13	NA	TRBJ2-1	TGTGCCAGCAGCTCCGGACATTACAATGTGCAGTTCTTC	CASSSGHYNVQFF
NA	TRBV2	19	TRBD1	TRBJ1-5	TGTGCCAGGCCCGCCGCTTCAAACAGGGGCTGCTATACCCATCAGCCCCAGCATTTT	CARPAASNRGCYTHQPQHF
NA	TRBV20-1	14	TRBD2	TRBJ2-3	TGCAGTGCTAGCGCGGGGGTGTCCACAGATACGCAGTATTTT	CSASAGVSTDTQYF
many	TRBV10-3	17	NA	TRBJ2-4	TGTGCCACGGGGGCTAGGGTCCTAGGGGAAGGCAAAAACATTCAGTACTTC	CATGARVLGEGKNIQYF
many	TRBV29-1	15	NA	TRBJ2-5	TGCAGCGCTTCCCTAGGGATGGGGAGGCAAGAGACCCAGTACTTC	CSASLGMGRQETQYF
NA	TRBV10-3	14	NA	TRBJ2-1	TGTGCCATCAGTGGGGGGACTGCCTACAATGAGCAGTTCTTC	CAISGGTAYNEQFF
many	TRBV29-1	15	TRBD2	TRBJ2-5	TGCAGCGTTGAAAGACTAGCGGGAGCAGGAGAGACCCAGTACTTC	CSVERLAGAGETQYF
NA	TRBV7-9	15	TRBD2	TRBJ2-1	TGTGCCAGAGCGAGCGGGGGGTCCCTCTCAAATGAGCAGTCCTTC	CARASGGSLSNEQSF
NA	TRBV5-5	17	TRBD1	TRBJ1-5	TGTGCCAGCAGCGCGACCGGACAGGGGGCCCTCAATCAGCCCCAGCATTTT	CASSATGQGALNQPQHF
NA	TRBV25-1	16	NA	TRBJ2-1	TGTGCCAGCAGTGATTCCAGGGTAAGCTCCTACAATGAGCAGTTCTTC	CASSDSRVSSYNEQFF
NA	TRBV7-2	15	TRBD1	TRBJ2-6	TGTGCCAGCACCCAGGGGGTAATTGGGGCCAACGTCCTGACTTTC	CASTQGVIGANVLTF
many	TRBV29-1	12	NA	TRBJ2-5	TGCAGCGCCCAGGGGGGTACAAAGACCCAGTACTTC	CSAQGGTKTQYF
NA	TRBV5-6	15	NA	TRBJ2-1	TGTGCCAGCAGCTTTCTGGCTTTTGGACATGGTGAGCAGTTCTTC	CASSFLAFGHGEQFF
few	TRBV4-3	16	TRBD1	TRBJ2-3	TGCGCCAGCAGCCAAGACCCGGGACAGGGGCCAGATACGCAGTATTTT	CASSQDPGQGPDTQYF
few	TRBV6-5	15	NA	TRBJ1-1	TGTGCCAGCAGTTACACCCCTCAAGTGAACACTGAAGCTTTCTTT	CASSYTPQVNTEAFF
NA	TRBV5-1	14	NA	TRBJ2-7	TGCGCCAGCAGCTTTGGGGGGGCCGCCTACGAGCAGTACTTC	CASSFGGAAYEQYF
NA	TRBV20-1	14	NA	TRBJ2-7	TGCAGTGCTATCCCCATTCAGGGGAACTACGAGCAGTACTTC	CSAIPIQGNYEQYF
NA	TRBV5-6	17	NA	TRBJ2-7	TGTGCCAGCAGCCGAGGGTTAATTCGGGAGCCCTCCTACGAGCAGTACTTC	CASSRGLIREPSYEQYF
NA	TRBV7-3	15	NA	TRBJ2-2	TGTGCCAGCAGCTTAGACGGCTCGAACACCGGGGAGCTGTTTTTT	CASSLDGSNTGELFF
NA	TRBV7-9	17	TRBD1	TRBJ2-1	TGTGCCAGCAGCCCTCGCGGCAGGGGACAGCACCAAGAGACCCAGTTCTTC	CASSPRGRGQHQETQFF
NA	TRBV29-1	14	TRBD2	TRBJ2-5	TGCAGCGCCTTAACCGGGACTAGCCGGAAGACCCAGTACTTC	CSALTGTSRKTQYF
few	TRBV3-1	17	TRBD2	TRBJ2-5	TGTGCCAGCAGCCAAGTAGGAAGCGGGGGGATCCAAGAGACCCAGTACTTC	CASSQVGSGGIQETQYF
NA	TRBV7-2	15	TRBD2	TRBJ2-7	TGTGCCAGCAGCCCCCCGGGACTACCTGGTTACGAGCAGTACTTC	CASSPPGLPGYEQYF
NA	TRBV14	17	NA	TRBJ2-7	TGTGCCAGCAGCCAAGTGGTATTGAGGGAGTTGGTTTACGAGCAGTACTTC	CASSQVVLRELVYEQYF
many	TRBV12-3/TRBV12-4	14	NA	TRBJ1-1	TGTGCCAGCCAAAGAGAGGGGAGGAACACTGAAGCTTTCTTT	CASQREGRNTEAFF
few	TRBV4-2	18	NA	TRBJ2-4	TGTGCCAGCAGCCAAGATTCGCCCCAAGCAGCGAGCGGCAATGAGCAGTACTTC	CASSQDSPQAASGNEQYF
once	TRBV27	15	NA	TRBJ2-7	TGTGCCAGCAGGGGGAGAACAGGGTCTTCCTACGAGCTGTACTTC	CASRGRTGSSYELYF
NA	TRBV2	14	NA	TRBJ1-6	TGTGCCAGCAGCAACCAGGCTAAGAATTCACCCCTCCACTTT	CASSNQAKNSPLHF
NA	TRBV29-1	13	NA	TRBJ1-1	TGCAGCGTCTGCAGTGTCGGTGACACTGAAGCTTTCTTT	CSVCSVGDTEAFF
NA	TRBV4-3	14	TRBD2	TRBJ2-7	TGCGCCAGCCTGAGCGGGAGGAGAATCAATGAGCAGTACTTC	CASLSGRRINEQYF
NA	TRBV7-9	15	NA	TRBJ2-7	TGTGCCAGCAGCTTAGAGGGGGGTATAGGATACGAGCAGTACTTC	CASSLEGGIGYEQYF
few	TRBV30	16	TRBD1	TRBJ2-4	TGTGCCTGGAGTCACAGGGGGCTCGAGCGAAAAAACATTCAGTACTTC	CAWSHRGLERKNIQYF